This passage covers 17 T cell receptor beta chains from one sample sequenced in a study of blood T cell repertoires in COVID-19 (dated by TCRdb to the early 2020s). Receptors were amplified or captured by the immunoSEQ multiplex PCR assay. TCRdb retrieved this table from immuneACCESS and kept in-frame rearrangements only. Not all clones are present; in checked studies, unresolved V genes account for under half, and no reason is known for the remainder. The sample data list fewer than 450,000 clones, and 90% of these were observed just once. The top ten clones comprise around 0.6% of the sample. Sequenced sample: PBMCs or T cells enriched from blood (not recorded which). These receptors were taken from a man in his late teens or twenties who had recovered from COVID-19.

The chain is built from TRBV28 and TRBJ2-1; TRBD2 matches at 7 bases. The J segment lost 4 bases and the V segment lost 5 bases, leaving 8 bases of the junction unmatched. This CDR3 region has 15 residues. From germline, CDR1 is MDHEN and CDR2 SYDVKM. CDR3 in DNA: TGTGCCAGCAGTCCACCCGCGCGGGGGTACAATGAGCAGTTCTTC. It specifies CASSPPARGYNEQFF.

The chain recombines TRBV18 with TRBJ1-3; no definite D call. The CDR3 has 14 amino acids. V shed 3 bases and J shed 6 bases, with 12 bases lying between them. Germline CDR1 is KGHSH and CDR2 is LQKENI. CDR3 in DNA: TGTGCCAGCTCACCCCTGAGGTCCGAAAACACCATATATTTT. This gives the protein CASSPLRSENTIYF.

The V gene is TRBV24-1, the J gene TRBJ1-5; weak D call: TRBD1 (6 bases). V lost 6 bases and J lost 3, with 11 bases in between. The CDR3 runs to 14 residues. The germline CDR1 and CDR2 sequences are KGHDR and SFDVKD. The CDR3 nucleotides read TGTGCCACCAGTCCGGCAGGGGACAATCAGCCCCAGCATTTT. Translation gives CATSPAGDNQPQHF.

V and J are TRBV28 and TRBJ1-2, with D hard to call. The CDR3 is 13 residues long. Trimming pared 6 bases from V and 5 bases from J, leaving 13 bases between. Per the germline V gene, CDR1 is MDHEN and CDR2 is SYDVKM. The CDR3 region is CASSPMRLYGYTF. CDR3 coding DNA: TGTGCCAGCAGCCCCATGCGTCTATATGGCTACACCTTC.

The chain couples TRBV4-1 to TRBJ1-1; D not certain. The CDR3 loop spans 13 amino acids. Deletions cut 10 bases from V and 0 bases from J, with 12 bases between. CDR1 is MGHRA, CDR2 YSYEKL, per germline. CDR3 in amino acids: CATTLTLNTEAFF. The CDR3 DNA is TGCGCCACCACTCTGACTTTGAACACTGAAGCTTTCTTT.

V and J are TRBV11-2 and TRBJ2-1, with D tentatively TRBD2 (6 bases). The CDR3 sequence is 14 residues long. Germline lookup yields CDR1 SGHAT and CDR2 FQNNGV. V lost 6 bases and J lost 6, with 15 bases in between. DNA of the CDR3: TGTGCCAGCAGGCCAACGCGGGGTGGCAATGAGCAGTTCTTC. Translated, it gives CASRPTRGGNEQFF.

The rearrangement joins TRBV7-9 to TRBJ2-3; 9 positions agree with TRBD1. In germline, CDR1 is SEHNR, CDR2 FQNEAQ (reference sequence). This CDR3 is 14 amino acids long. Trimming took 8 bases from V and 3 from J; bases not matched to a gene: 6. CDR3 DNA sequence: TGTGCCAGCCGGGACAGGGTGGAAACAGATACGCAGTATTTT. Translation gives CASRDRVETDTQYF.

CDR3 DNA sequence: TGTGCCAGTAAACGACAGGGGGCGAATGAGCAGTTCTTC. This sequence encodes CASKRQGANEQFF. This chain joins TRBV19 and TRBJ2-1, with TRBD1 identical over 10 bases. The CDR3 covers 13 residues. V was pared by 7 bases and J by 7 bases, with 4 bases of the junction left unmatched. Germline CDR1 is LNHDA and CDR2 is SQIVND (reference sequence).

This clone was counted a single time. The V call is TRBV5-8, the J call TRBJ2-7, with 11 bases fitting TRBD2. V was pared by 4 bases and J by 1 base, with 4 bases of the junction left unmatched. This CDR3 comprises 15 residues. Germline V gene lookup returns CDR1 SGHTS and CDR2 YDEGEE. For the CDR3, the DNA is TGTGCCAGCAGCCGAAGACTAGCGGGATCCTACGAGCAGTACTTC. Its protein is CASSRRLAGSYEQYF.

For this clone: A read error may produce the germline difference seen at one junction end. This chain joins TRBV6-1 and TRBJ1-1, with D unclear. CDR3 length: 11 amino acids. Germline V gene lookup returns CDR1 MNHNS and CDR2 SASEGT. The CDR3 DNA follows: TGTGCCAGCAGTGAAAACGATCCACCCAGCTTT. It encodes CASSENDPPSF.

The CDR3: CASRPTGAVLYEQYF. The CDR3 DNA sequence: TGTGCCAGCAGACCCACTGGGGCAGTTCTCTACGAGCAGTACTTC. This chain uses TRBV28 with TRBJ2-7; D possibly corresponds to TRBD1 (5 bases). The CDR3 runs to 15 residues. Trimming removed 6 bases at V and 3 bases at J, with 18 bases between. Germline loops: CDR1 MDHEN, CDR2 SYDVKM.

This sequence joins TRBV20-1 and TRBJ1-1; a possible D gene is TRBD1 (5 bases). V was shortened by 1 base and J by 14 bases, with 14 bases between the two germline ends. The CDR3 loop spans 11 amino acids. In germline, CDR1 is DFQATT, CDR2 SNEGSKA (reference sequence). Here the CDR3 DNA reads TGCAGTGCTAGAGGGCGGGGGGTTGTATTCTTT. This codes for CSARGRGVVFF.

The chain has TRBV11-2 and TRBJ1-1, with TRBD1 matching 7 bases. CDR1 and CDR2 (germline): SGHAT, FQNNGV. V shed 3 bases, J shed 11 bases, and the junction held 9 bases outside the gene matches. This CDR3 has 13 residues. The CDR3 spells CASSLNGQVWAFF. The DNA of the CDR3 is TGTGCCAGCAGCTTGAACGGACAGGTATGGGCTTTCTTT.

The J gene is TRBJ1-1, the V gene TRBV19, with D possibly being TRBD1 (6 bases). The CDR3 is 14 amino acids. Germline CDR1 and CDR2: LNHDA and SQIVND (reference sequence). Trimming removed 4 bases from V and 7 bases from J, with 16 bases in between. This chain's CDR3 is CASSTSTGSGEAFF. DNA of the CDR3: TGTGCCAGTAGTACCAGCACAGGGTCCGGTGAAGCTTTCTTT.

The gene calls are TRBV19 and TRBJ1-6; 7 nucleotides align to TRBD1. This CDR3 spans 16 amino acids. Germline values: CDR1 LNHDA, CDR2 SQIVND (reference sequence). V lost 7 bases to trimming and J lost 8 bases; unmatched junction nucleotides: 14. CDR3 region: CASKPRRDSPYSPLHF. Here the CDR3 DNA reads TGTGCCAGTAAACCCCGAAGGGACAGTCCCTATTCACCCCTCCACTTT.

The chain is built from TRBV2 and TRBJ1-6, with 7 bases that match TRBD1. The CDR3 covers 11 residues. V dropped 7 bases and J dropped 11; count of bases not matched to a gene: 2. The germline V gene has CDR1 SNHLY and CDR2 FYNNEI. CDR3: CASKQGTPLHF. DNA for the CDR3: TGTGCCAGCAAACAGGGGACACCCCTCCACTTT.

J is TRBJ2-7 and V is TRBV5-1, with TRBD2 matching over 7 bases. Trimming cost V 4 bases and J 2 bases; bases outside gene matches: 12. The CDR3 has 16 amino acids. Germline CDR1 SGHRS, CDR2 YFSETQ. For the CDR3, the DNA is TGCGCCAGCAGCCCCGAAGGGCGGGGGAACACCTACGAGCAGTACTTC. It yields the protein CASSPEGRGNTYEQYF.